These 18 T cell receptor beta chains originate from one sample sequenced in a study of T cell changes during pregnancy in multiple sclerosis. Clones were sequenced by immunoSEQ multiplex PCR, and TCRdb holds only the in-frame ones, with some missing. The repertoire holds about 87,000 clones, with 93% as singletons. The input for sequencing was peripheral blood, taken in the third trimester of pregnancy. These receptors all come from a female donor in good health, enrolled as a control in a pregnancy study.

The CDR3 bases are TGTGCCAGCAGCCGAGACAGCTCCTACGAGCAGTACTTC. Encoded protein: CASSRDSSYEQYF. The rearrangement joins TRBV7-9 to TRBJ2-7; TRBD1 might be the D (5 bases). The CDR3 consists of 13 residues. Germline CDR1 reads SEHNR; CDR2 reads FQNEAQ (reference sequence). V was shortened by 5 bases and J by 0 bases, with 8 bases between the two germline ends. Supplemented by reference TRBV7-9 and TRBJ2-7, the full variable domain reads DTGVSQNPRHKITKRGQNVTFRCDPISEHNRLYWYRQTLGQGPEFLTYFQNEAQLEKSRLLSDRFSAERPKGSFSTLEIQRTEQGDSAMYLCASSRDSSYEQYFGPGTRLTVT.

The chain recombines TRBV18 with TRBJ1-2; 7 nucleotides agree with TRBD1. CDR1 is KGHSH and CDR2 is LQKENI in the germline V gene. V lost 2 bases and J lost 4; bases outside the gene matches: 4. The CDR3 runs to 14 residues. The CDR3 reads CASSPGQDFYGYTF. The CDR3 bases are TGTGCCAGCTCACCAGGACAGGACTTCTATGGCTACACCTTC.

The genes are TRBV7-8 and TRBJ2-5; 7 bases fit TRBD1. This CDR3 has 14 amino acids. Germline V gene data show CDR1 as SGHVS and CDR2 as FQNEAQ. V lost 5 bases, J lost 1 base, and 4 bases stayed unmatched. The CDR3 nucleotides are TGTGCCAGCAGCCTAACAGGGGTCCAAGAGACCCAGTACTTC. Translating it yields CASSLTGVQETQYF. The whole variable domain, filled in from reference TRBV7-8 and TRBJ2-5, reads GAGVSQSPRYKVAKRGQDVALRCDPISGHVSLFWYQQALGQGPEFLTYFQNEAQLDKSGLPSDRFFAERPEGSVSTLKIQRTQQEDSAVYLCASSLTGVQETQYFGPGTRLLVL.

The genes are TRBV28 and TRBJ2-7, with 10 positions matching TRBD1. This CDR3 spans 15 amino acids. Germline V CDR1 and CDR2: MDHEN, SYDVKM. J gave up 1 base and V 6 bases, and 6 bases lay outside the gene matches. This chain's CDR3 is CASRRQGAVSYEQYF. CDR3 DNA: TGTGCCAGCAGACGACAGGGGGCAGTGTCCTACGAGCAGTACTTC. Drawing the rest from reference TRBV28 and TRBJ2-7, the complete variable domain is DVKVTQSSRYLVKRTGEKVFLECVQDMDHENMFWYRQDPGLGLRLIYFSYDVKMKEKGDIPEGYSVSREKKERFSLILESASTNQTSMYLCASRRQGAVSYEQYFGPGTRLTVT.

This sequence joins TRBV27 and TRBJ2-5, with TRBD2 identical over 10 bases. Germline loops: CDR1 MNHEY, CDR2 SMNVEV (reference sequence). The CDR3 covers 13 residues. After removal of 10 bases from V and 5 bases from J, the junction contained 7 bases not matched to a gene. This chain's CDR3 is CATAGGPRETQYF. The DNA of the CDR3 is TGTGCCACAGCGGGAGGGCCGAGGGAGACCCAGTACTTC.

The chain combines TRBV14 with TRBJ1-5; D is unresolved. With 0 bases removed from V and 5 bases from J, the gap between germline ends came to 17 bases. The CDR3 length is 17 residues. Germline values: CDR1 SGHDN, CDR2 FVKESK. The chain's CDR3 is CASSQEIRGVSDQPQHF. CDR3 DNA: TGTGCCAGCAGCCAAGAAATTCGGGGAGTATCGGATCAGCCCCAGCATTTT.

This rearrangement joins TRBV4-1 to TRBJ2-7, with D hard to call. The CDR3 is 15 residues long. Germline assignment: CDR1 MGHRA and CDR2 YSYEKL. V gave up 1 base and J gave up 0 bases, with 10 bases separating them. The CDR3 DNA reads as TGCGCCAGCAGCCAAGGTACAGCATTCTCCTACGAGCAGTACTTC. Protein: CASSQGTAFSYEQYF.

The chain recombines TRBV10-3 with TRBJ2-1; a possible D gene is TRBD2 (5 bases). The CDR3 runs to 15 residues. Trimming cost V 3 bases and J 3 bases, with 12 bases left between them. The germline V gene encodes CDR1 ENHRY and CDR2 SYGVKD. The CDR3 bases are TGTGCCATCAGTGAATTGGCGGGCCACTACAATGAGCAGTTCTTC. Its protein product is CAISELAGHYNEQFF.

The rearrangement uses TRBV11-2 and TRBJ1-2; unclear D gene. V gave up 2 bases and J gave up 9 bases, with 13 bases separating them. From germline, CDR1 is SGHAT and CDR2 FQNNGV. The CDR3 is 13 amino acids. This CDR3 reads CASSLILGVSYTF. CDR3 sequence (DNA): TGTGCCAGCAGCTTAATCCTCGGGGTTAGCTACACCTTC.

The chain is built from TRBV5-1 and TRBJ2-1; 10 nucleotides align to TRBD2. CDR3 length equals 16 residues. V gave up 0 bases and J gave up 3 bases; unmatched junction bases: 3. Germline lookup yields CDR1 SGHRS and CDR2 YFSETQ. As DNA, the CDR3 is TGCGCCAGCAGCTTGGGACTAGCGGGTAACTACAATGAGCAGTTCTTC. Encoded protein: CASSLGLAGNYNEQFF.

The chain joins TRBV7-2 to TRBJ2-5; maybe TRBD1 (5 bases). This CDR3 region has 13 residues. The germline V gene has CDR1 SGHTA and CDR2 FQGNSA. The ends were cut back, 5 bases at V and 3 bases at J, with 10 bases in the middle. The CDR3 DNA reads TGTGCCAGCAGCCCCGGCAGGGAAGAGACCCAGTACTTC. Its translation is CASSPGREETQYF.

This chain connects TRBV7-2 to TRBJ2-7, with 7 bases fitting TRBD1. The germline V gene encodes CDR1 SGHTA and CDR2 FQGNSA. The V segment lost 5 bases and the J segment 3 bases; nucleotides outside the gene matches: 4. CDR3 length: 13 amino acids. The CDR3 nucleotides read TGTGCCAGCAGCCGGAGACAGGGCTACGAGCAGTACTTC. Protein sequence: CASSRRQGYEQYF.

The chain has TRBV29-1 and TRBJ2-1, with 15 bases lining up with TRBD2. Germline CDR1 is SQVTM and CDR2 is ANQGSEA. This CDR3 has 16 amino acids. The junction had 9 bases not matched to a gene; V was cut back by 7 bases and J by 5 bases. CDR3 bases: TGCAGCGCTGGGGGGACTAGCGGGGGGTGGGACAATGAGCAGTTCTTC. Translation gives CSAGGTSGGWDNEQFF.

This clone was recorded once. In DNA form, the CDR3 reads TGTGCCAGCAGCTTGTTAGGCGGGACTGCGAATGAGCAGTTCTTC. It codes for CASSLLGGTANEQFF. This chain uses TRBV7-6 with TRBJ2-1; D perhaps matches TRBD2 (6 bases). The CDR3 extends over 15 amino acids. Deletions cut 3 bases from V and 7 bases from J, with 16 bases between. Germline CDR1 SGHVS, CDR2 FNYEAQ.

The chain couples TRBV5-6 to TRBJ1-1; 8 bases fit TRBD1. The germline gives CDR1 SGHDT, CDR2 YYEEEE. The CDR3 consists of 18 residues. After removal of 5 bases from V and 0 bases from J, the junction contained 15 bases not matched to a gene. CDR3 in amino acids: CASRLRRTGLLMNTEAFF. CDR3 DNA: TGTGCCAGCAGACTTAGGAGGACAGGGCTCCTTATGAACACTGAAGCTTTCTTT.

This chain connects TRBV19 to TRBJ2-1, with D perhaps TRBD2 (5 bases). Germline V gives CDR1 LNHDA, CDR2 SQIVND (reference sequence). Trimming took off 5 bases at V and 15 bases at J, with 20 bases between the two ends. The CDR3 totals 13 residues. The CDR3 DNA is TGTGCCAGTAGTCGGACCCCGGGAACGGCTCTGTTCTTC. Its translation: CASSRTPGTALFF.

The J gene is TRBJ2-1, the V gene TRBV28; 8 positions agree with TRBD2. CDR3 length: 18 residues. Unmatched junction bases numbered 13, after V lost 5 bases and J lost 1 base. Germline assignment: CDR1 MDHEN and CDR2 SYDVKM. Here the CDR3 DNA reads TGTGCCAGCAGTCCTCTTACTAGCGGCCCCGAGTCCTACAATGAGCAGTTCTTC. Protein product: CASSPLTSGPESYNEQFF.

V gene TRBV2 combines with J gene TRBJ1-3, with no clear D. The germline V and J ends were trimmed by 6 bases and 0 bases, with 12 bases remaining between them. This CDR3 has 15 residues. Germline lookup yields CDR1 SNHLY and CDR2 FYNNEI. DNA of the CDR3: TGTGCCAGCAGGGATACAGAGTTCTCTGGAAACACCATATATTTT. Protein: CASRDTEFSGNTIYF.